The T cell receptor beta chain described here comes from a study of cytomegalovirus exposure and HLA in healthy donors. Study-level results: Evidence from a later analysis indicated that most CMV-associated TCR beta chains looked HLA-restricted.

Trimming removed 10 bases at V and 5 bases at J, with 20 bases between. CDR3 size: 14 residues. Germline CDR1 and CDR2: MDHEN and SYDVKM. 60 Vbeta and 13 Jbeta primers were used in PCR. The table came from immunoSEQ multiplex PCR; TCRdb's copy has only in-frame clones and leaves some out. The table has under 40,000 clones, approximately 91% seen once. As to this clone: As yet, its antigen is unknown.

The source material was PBMCs. The chain uses TRBV28 and TRBJ2-5; TRBD1 might be the D (7 bases). The TCR originated in a woman aged 18-30 years in good health and CMV-seronegative. In DNA, the CDR3 is TGTGCCATCCGCGCTTCAGGGGGGTCGGAGACCCAGTACTTC. Its translation: CAIRASGGSETQYF.